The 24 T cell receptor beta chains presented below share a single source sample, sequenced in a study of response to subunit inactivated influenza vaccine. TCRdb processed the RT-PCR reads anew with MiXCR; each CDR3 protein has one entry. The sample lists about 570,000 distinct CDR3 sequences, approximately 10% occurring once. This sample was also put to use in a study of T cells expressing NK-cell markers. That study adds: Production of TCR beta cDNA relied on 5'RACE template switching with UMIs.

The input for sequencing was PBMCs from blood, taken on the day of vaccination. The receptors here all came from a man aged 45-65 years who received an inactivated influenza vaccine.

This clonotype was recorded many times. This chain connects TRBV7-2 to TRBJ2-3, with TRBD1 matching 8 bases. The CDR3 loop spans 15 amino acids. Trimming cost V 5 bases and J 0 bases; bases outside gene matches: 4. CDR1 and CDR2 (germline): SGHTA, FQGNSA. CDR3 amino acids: CASSVQGASTDTQYF. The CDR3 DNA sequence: TGTGCCAGCAGCGTGCAGGGGGCGAGCACAGATACGCAGTATTTT.

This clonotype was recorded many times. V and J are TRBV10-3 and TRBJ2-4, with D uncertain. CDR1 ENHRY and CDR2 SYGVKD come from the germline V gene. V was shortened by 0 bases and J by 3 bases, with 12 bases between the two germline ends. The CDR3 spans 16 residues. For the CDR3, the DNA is TGTGCCATCAGTGAGTCCGTTGGAGAGAGCAAAAACATTCAGTACTTC. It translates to CAISESVGESKNIQYF.

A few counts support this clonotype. CDR3 sequence reads: CASRREGLAGASGHNEQFF. CDR3 DNA sequence: TGTGCCAGCAGACGGGAGGGACTAGCGGGAGCCTCTGGACACAATGAGCAGTTCTTC. V is TRBV2 and J is TRBJ2-1, with 14 bases that match TRBD2. The trim removed 6 bases at V and 5 bases at J, leaving 15 bases unmatched. This CDR3 contains 19 residues. Germline V gene lookup returns CDR1 SNHLY and CDR2 FYNNEI.

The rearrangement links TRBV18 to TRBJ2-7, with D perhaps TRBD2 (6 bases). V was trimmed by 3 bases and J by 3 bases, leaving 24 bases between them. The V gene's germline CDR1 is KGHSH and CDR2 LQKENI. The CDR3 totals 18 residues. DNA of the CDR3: TGTGCCAGCTCACCCTCCGATCCGGGTAGCGGTGAATTCTACGAGCAGTACTTC. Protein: CASSPSDPGSGEFYEQYF.

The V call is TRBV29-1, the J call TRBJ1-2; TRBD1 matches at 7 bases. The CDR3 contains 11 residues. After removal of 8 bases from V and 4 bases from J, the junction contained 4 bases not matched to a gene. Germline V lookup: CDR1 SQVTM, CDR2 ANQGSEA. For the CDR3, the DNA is TGCAGCATCCGGGACAGCTATGGCTACACCTTC. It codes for CSIRDSYGYTF. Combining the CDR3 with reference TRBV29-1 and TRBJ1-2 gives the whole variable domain SAVISQKPSRDICQRGTSLTIQCQVDSQVTMMFWYRQQPGQSLTLIATANQGSEATYESGFVIDKFPISRPNLTFSTLTVSNMSPEDSSIYLCSIRDSYGYTFGSGTRLTVV.

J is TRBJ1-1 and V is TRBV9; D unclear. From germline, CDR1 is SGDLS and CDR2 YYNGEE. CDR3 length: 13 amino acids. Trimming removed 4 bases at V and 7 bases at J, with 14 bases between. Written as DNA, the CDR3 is TGTGCCAGCAGCCCGGGCCTCGCGGATGAAGCTTTCTTT. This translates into CASSPGLADEAFF. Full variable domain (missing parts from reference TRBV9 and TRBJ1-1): DSGVTQTPKHLITATGQRVTLRCSPRSGDLSVYWYQQSLDQGLQFLIQYYNGEERAKGNILERFSAQQFPDLHSELNLSSLELGDSALYFCASSPGLADEAFFGQGTRLTVV.

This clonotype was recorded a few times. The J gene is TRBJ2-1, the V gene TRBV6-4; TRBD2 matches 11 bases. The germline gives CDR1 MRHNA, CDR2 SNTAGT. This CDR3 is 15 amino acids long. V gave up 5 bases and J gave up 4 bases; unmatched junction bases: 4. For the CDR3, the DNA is TGTGCCAGCAGTCTGACTAGCGGGATGTACAATGAGCAGTTCTTC. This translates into CASSLTSGMYNEQFF.

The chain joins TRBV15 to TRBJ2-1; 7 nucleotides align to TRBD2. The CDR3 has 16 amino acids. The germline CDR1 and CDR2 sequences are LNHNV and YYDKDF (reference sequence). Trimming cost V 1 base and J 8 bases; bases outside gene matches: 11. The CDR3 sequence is CATSRGGGAAADEQFF. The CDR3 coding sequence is TGTGCCACCAGCAGAGGGGGGGGAGCGGCCGCGGATGAGCAGTTCTTC.

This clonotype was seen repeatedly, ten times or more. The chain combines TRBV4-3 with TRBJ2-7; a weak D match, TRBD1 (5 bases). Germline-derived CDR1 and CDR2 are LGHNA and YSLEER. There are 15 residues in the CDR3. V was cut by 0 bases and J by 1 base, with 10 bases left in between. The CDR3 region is CASSQERGSSYEQYF. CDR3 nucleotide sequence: TGCGCCAGCAGCCAAGAAAGGGGCAGTTCCTACGAGCAGTACTTC.

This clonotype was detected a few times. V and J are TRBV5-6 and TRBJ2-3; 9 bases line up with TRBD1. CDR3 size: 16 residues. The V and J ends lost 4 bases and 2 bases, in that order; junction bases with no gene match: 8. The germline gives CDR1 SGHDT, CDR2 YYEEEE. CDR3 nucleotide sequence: TGTGCCAGCAGCAAGGACAGGGGATTTGACACAGATACGCAGTATTTT. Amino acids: CASSKDRGFDTDTQYF.

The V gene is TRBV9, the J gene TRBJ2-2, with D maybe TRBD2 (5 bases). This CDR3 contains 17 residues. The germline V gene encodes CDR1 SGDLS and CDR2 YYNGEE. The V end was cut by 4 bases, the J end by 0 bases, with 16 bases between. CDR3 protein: CASSPRTRIANTGELFF. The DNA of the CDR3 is TGTGCCAGCAGCCCACGGACTCGCATAGCGAACACCGGGGAGCTGTTTTTT.

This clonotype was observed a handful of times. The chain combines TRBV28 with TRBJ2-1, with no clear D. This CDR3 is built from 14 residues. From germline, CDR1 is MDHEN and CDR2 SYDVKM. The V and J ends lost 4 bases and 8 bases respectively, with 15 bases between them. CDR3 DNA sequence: TGTGCCAGCAGTTGGCGCGGCAGTGGAGATGAGCAGTTCTTC. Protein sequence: CASSWRGSGDEQFF.

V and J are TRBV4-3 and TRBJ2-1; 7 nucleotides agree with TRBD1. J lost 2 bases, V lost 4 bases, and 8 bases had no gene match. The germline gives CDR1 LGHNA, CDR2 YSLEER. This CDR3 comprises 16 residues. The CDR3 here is CASSPCTGVPYNEQFF. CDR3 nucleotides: TGCGCCAGCAGCCCTTGTACAGGGGTTCCCTACAATGAGCAGTTCTTC.

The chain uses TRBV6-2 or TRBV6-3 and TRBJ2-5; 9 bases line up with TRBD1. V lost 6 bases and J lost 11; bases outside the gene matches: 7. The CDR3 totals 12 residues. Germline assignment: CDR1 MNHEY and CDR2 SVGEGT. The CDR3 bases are TGTGCCAGCAGCGTCGCCGGGACAGGGCAGTACTTC. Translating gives CASSVAGTGQYF.

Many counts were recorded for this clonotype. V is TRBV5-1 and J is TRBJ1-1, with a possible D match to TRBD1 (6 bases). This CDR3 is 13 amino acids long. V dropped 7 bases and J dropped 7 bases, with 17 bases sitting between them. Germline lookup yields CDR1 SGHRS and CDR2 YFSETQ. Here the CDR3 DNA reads TGCGCCAGCCAAGGGCCCGGGACAATTGAAGCTTTCTTT. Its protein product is CASQGPGTIEAFF.

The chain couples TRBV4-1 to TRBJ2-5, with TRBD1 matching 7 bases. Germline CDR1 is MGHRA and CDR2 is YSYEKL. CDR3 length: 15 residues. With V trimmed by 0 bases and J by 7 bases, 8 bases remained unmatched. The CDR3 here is CASSQEIRGQGTQYF. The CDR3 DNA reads TGCGCCAGCAGCCAAGAAATAAGGGGGCAGGGGACCCAGTACTTC.

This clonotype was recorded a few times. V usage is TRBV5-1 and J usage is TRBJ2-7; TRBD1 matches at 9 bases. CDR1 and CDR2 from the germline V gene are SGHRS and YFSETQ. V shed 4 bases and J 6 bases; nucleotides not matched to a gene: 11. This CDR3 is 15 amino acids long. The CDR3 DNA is TGCGCCAGCAGCAAATTCCGGGACAGGGCCTCCGAGCAGTACTTC. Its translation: CASSKFRDRASEQYF.

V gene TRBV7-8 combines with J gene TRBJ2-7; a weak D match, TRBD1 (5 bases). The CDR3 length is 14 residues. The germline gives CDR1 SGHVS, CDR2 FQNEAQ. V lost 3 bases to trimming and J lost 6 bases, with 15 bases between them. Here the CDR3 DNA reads TGTGCCAGCAGCTTGTTAGGGGTATCGGCCGAGCAGTACTTC. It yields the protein CASSLLGVSAEQYF.

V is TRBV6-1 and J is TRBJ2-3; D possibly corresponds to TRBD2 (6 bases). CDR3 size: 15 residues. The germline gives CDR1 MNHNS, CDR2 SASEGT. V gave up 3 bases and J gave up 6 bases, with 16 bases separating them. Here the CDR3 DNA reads TGTGCCAGCAGTGACGGGACCCGTGGAGGGGATACGCAGTATTTT. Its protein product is CASSDGTRGGDTQYF.

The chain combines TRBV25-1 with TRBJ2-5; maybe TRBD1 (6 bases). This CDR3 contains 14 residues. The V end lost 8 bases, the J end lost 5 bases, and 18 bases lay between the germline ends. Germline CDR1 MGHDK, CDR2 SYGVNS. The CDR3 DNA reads TGTGCCAGCGCGAGGGACACCTCCATTGAGACCCAGTACTTC. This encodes CASARDTSIETQYF. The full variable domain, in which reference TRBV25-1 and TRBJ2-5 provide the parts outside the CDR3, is EADIYQTPRYLVIGTGKKITLECSQTMGHDKMYWYQQDPGMELHLIHYSYGVNSTEKGDLSSESTVSRIRTEHFPLTLESARPSHTSQYLCASARDTSIETQYFGPGTRLLVL.

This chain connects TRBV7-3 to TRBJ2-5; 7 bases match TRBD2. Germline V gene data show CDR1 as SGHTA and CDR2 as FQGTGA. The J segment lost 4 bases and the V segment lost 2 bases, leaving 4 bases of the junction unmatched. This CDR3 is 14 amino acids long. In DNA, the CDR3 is TGTGCCAGCAGCTTATTAGGGGAGGGAGAGACCCAGTACTTC. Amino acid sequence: CASSLLGEGETQYF.

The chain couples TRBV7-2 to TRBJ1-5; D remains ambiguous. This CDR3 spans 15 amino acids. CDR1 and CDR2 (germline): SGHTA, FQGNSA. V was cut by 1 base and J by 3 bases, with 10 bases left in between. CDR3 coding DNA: TGTGCCAGCAGCTTAGTCCGGGGTGCCAATCAGCCCCAGCATTTT. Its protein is CASSLVRGANQPQHF.

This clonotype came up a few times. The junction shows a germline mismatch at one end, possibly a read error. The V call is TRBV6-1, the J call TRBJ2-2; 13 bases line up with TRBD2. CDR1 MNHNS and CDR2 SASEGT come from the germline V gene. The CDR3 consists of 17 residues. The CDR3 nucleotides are TGTGCCATCAGTGAAGCTTGGACTAGCGGGGGCCCCGGGGAGCTGTTTTTT. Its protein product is CAISEAWTSGGPGELFF.

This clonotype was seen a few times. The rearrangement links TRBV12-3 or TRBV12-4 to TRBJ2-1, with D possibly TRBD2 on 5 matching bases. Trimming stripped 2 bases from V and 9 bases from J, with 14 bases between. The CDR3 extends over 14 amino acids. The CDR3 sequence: CASSLTAEMGEQFF. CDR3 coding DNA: TGTGCCAGCAGTTTAACAGCGGAAATGGGTGAGCAGTTCTTC.